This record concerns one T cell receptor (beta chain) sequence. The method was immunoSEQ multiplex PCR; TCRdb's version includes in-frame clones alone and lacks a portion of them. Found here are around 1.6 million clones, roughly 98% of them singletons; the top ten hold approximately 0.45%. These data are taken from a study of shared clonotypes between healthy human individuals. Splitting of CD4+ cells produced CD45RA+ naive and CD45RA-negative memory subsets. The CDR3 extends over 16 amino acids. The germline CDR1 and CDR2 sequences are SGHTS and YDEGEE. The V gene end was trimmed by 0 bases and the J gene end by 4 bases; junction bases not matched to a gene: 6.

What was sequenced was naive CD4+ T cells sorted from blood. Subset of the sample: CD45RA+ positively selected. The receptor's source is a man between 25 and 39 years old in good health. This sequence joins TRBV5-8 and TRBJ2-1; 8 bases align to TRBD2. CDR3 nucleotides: TGTGCCAGCAGCTTGGCCTCTGGCGGGGGGTACAATGAGCAGTTCTTC. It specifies CASSLASGGGYNEQFF.